These T cell receptor beta chains were read from a single sample in a study of OX40 agonist ivuxolimab in advanced cancers. Libraries were prepared by immunoSEQ multiplex PCR; TCRdb keeps only in-frame clonotypes and omits some of them. The table includes tens of thousands of clones, approximately 90% detected once. The specimen was CD4+ or CD8+ T cells sorted from blood, collected in a trial of the OX40 agonist ivuxolimab. Receptor source: an adult with an advanced solid tumor such as melanoma, head and neck, liver or kidney cancer. CDR3s include the opening cysteine and the closing phenylalanine or tryptophan. Fields, in order: clone size, D gene, J gene, V gene, CDR3 DNA, CDR3 protein. The D gene is left open where the match is weak. Clone size is shown for a subset of rows, as once, few, many or a class of expanded clone.

>-|-|TRBJ1-5|TRBV5-1
TGCGCCAGCAGCTTTAATGCCGGGAGTCAGCCCCAGCATTTT
CASSFNAGSQPQHF
>-|-|TRBJ1-3|TRBV18
TGTGCCAGCTCCGCACAGGGACGGGGCTCTGGAAACACCATATATTTT
CASSAQGRGSGNTIYF
>-|TRBD1|TRBJ1-1|TRBV2
TGTGCCAGCAGTGCCCTGGGACAGACACCGACGGGTTTCTTT
CASSALGQTPTGFF
>-|-|TRBJ2-5|TRBV5-1
TGCGCCAGCAGCGGTGGTATTGCTAGCTCCCCAAGTAGAGAGACCCAGTACTTC
CASSGGIASSPSRETQYF
>-|TRBD1|TRBJ2-1|TRBV6-6
TGTGCCAGCCGGGCAGGGGGTAGGAATGAGCAGTTCTTC
CASRAGGRNEQFF
>once|-|TRBJ1-2|TRBV6-5
TGTGCCAGCAGTCCCGACAAGTCCTATGGCTACACCTTC
CASSPDKSYGYTF
>-|TRBD1|TRBJ2-1|TRBV6-5
TGTGCCAGCAGTTATAAGCCCGACAGGGGCAAGTTCTTC
CASSYKPDRGKFF
>-|-|TRBJ2-3|TRBV7-2
TGTGCCAGCAGCCTGGGACTCACAGATACGCAGTATTTT
CASSLGLTDTQYF
>-|-|TRBJ2-7|TRBV19
TGTGCCAGTAGTAGTAGGGCCCTCTCCTACGAGCAGTACTTC
CASSSRALSYEQYF
>-|TRBD1|TRBJ2-5|TRBV28
TGTGCCAGCAAATCCCAGGGGGCGGGAGAGACCCAGTACTTC
CASKSQGAGETQYF
>once|TRBD2|TRBJ2-2|TRBV4-2
TGTGCCAGCAGCCAAGATAGGCTAGCGGGGGGGCGCGGGGAGCTGTTTTTT
CASSQDRLAGGRGELFF
>-|-|TRBJ1-6|TRBV19
TGTGCCAGTAGTCCCGAGGGGTGGAGCTCCTATAATTCACCCCTCCACTTT
CASSPEGWSSYNSPLHF
>once|TRBD1|TRBJ1-3|TRBV6-6
TGTGCCAGCAGGGGAAGGACAGGCTCTGGAAACACCATATATTTT
CASRGRTGSGNTIYF
>-|TRBD1|TRBJ1-2|TRBV12-5
TGTGCTAGTGGTGGCGGACAGGGAAGCTACACCTTC
CASGGGQGSYTF
>-|-|TRBJ1-2|TRBV6-5
TGTGCCAGCAGTTACTCGACGTCCACAACCTATGGCTACACCTTC
CASSYSTSTTYGYTF
>once|TRBD1|TRBJ1-2|TRBV27
TGTGCCAGCAGTTTTCGCGGACAGGGAGGATCGAGGGTTAGGTATGGCTACACCTTC
CASSFRGQGGSRVRYGYTF
>once|-|TRBJ1-1|TRBV19
TGTGCCAGTATGAGGGGCCTTAACACTGAAGCTTTCTTT
CASMRGLNTEAFF
>-|-|TRBJ2-1|TRBV18
TGTGCCAGCTCACCCCCCGGGACGAGTGAGCAGTTCTTC
CASSPPGTSEQFF
>-|-|TRBJ2-5|TRBV2
TGTGCCAGCAGTGAAGAGACCCAGTACTTC
CASSEETQYF
>-|-|TRBJ2-5|TRBV2
TGTGCCGTCCAGGAACAAGAGACCCAGTACTTC
CAVQEQETQYF
>-|TRBD2|TRBJ2-1|TRBV10-2
TGCGCCAGCAGTGAGCCGCTGGGACTAGCCCTCTTC
CASSEPLGLALF
>-|TRBD2|TRBJ2-3|TRBV5-4
TGTGCCAGCAGCTTGGCCGGGGGGGGCACAGATACGCAGTATTTT
CASSLAGGGTDTQYF
>-|TRBD1|TRBJ1-2|TRBV6-5
TGTGCCAGCAGTTACTCGGGACAGGTTAACTATGGCTACACCTTC
CASSYSGQVNYGYTF
>-|-|TRBJ1-1|TRBV2
TGTGCCAGCAGTGAAGTCGGCGGGGTTGGCACTGAAGCTTTCTTT
CASSEVGGVGTEAFF
>once|-|TRBJ1-4|TRBV10-3
TGTGCCATCGGGGAGTTCGGGACACCTAATGAAAAACTGTTTTTT
CAIGEFGTPNEKLFF
>-|-|TRBJ1-5|TRBV7-2
TGTGCCAGTAGCTTAGCTGGGAGGGTGAACCAGCCCCAGCATTTT
CASSLAGRVNQPQHF
>-|TRBD1|TRBJ2-3|TRBV11-2
TGTGCCAGCAGCTTAGGACAGGGGACCACTACAGATACGCAGTATTTT
CASSLGQGTTTDTQYF
>-|-|TRBJ2-5|TRBV7-2
TGTGCCAGCAGCCCACGACGGGGCAGTCTACAAGAGACCCAGTACTTC
CASSPRRGSLQETQYF
>few|TRBD1|TRBJ2-7|TRBV27
TGTGCCAGCAGTTTAGGACAGGGTTTCCACGAGCAGTACTTC
CASSLGQGFHEQYF
>-|-|TRBJ2-3|TRBV30
TGTGCCTGGAGTGTACCGGAAAGGGCAGATACGCAGTATTTT
CAWSVPERADTQYF
>-|-|TRBJ1-2|TRBV14
TGTGCCAGCAGCCAACAGGGGAGGAACTATGGCTACACCTTC
CASSQQGRNYGYTF
>-|-|TRBJ2-1|TRBV5-1
TGCGCCAGCAGCTCTCTGTCGGTCGGCGGGGCGTCCGGCTCCTACAATGAGCAGTTCTTC
CASSSLSVGGASGSYNEQFF
>few|TRBD1|TRBJ1-5|TRBV5-4
TGTGCCAGCAGCTTGGGGACAGGGTTAAGTCAGCCCCAGCATTTT
CASSLGTGLSQPQHF
>few|-|TRBJ2-4|TRBV11-2
TGTGCCAGCAGCCGCGGGACAGAACCGACGGACATTCAGTACTTC
CASSRGTEPTDIQYF
>-|-|TRBJ2-3|TRBV14
TGTGCCAGCAGCCAAGCGTTAAGTCTAGCGATCCCGGATACGCAGTATTTT
CASSQALSLAIPDTQYF
>once|TRBD1|TRBJ2-7|TRBV11-3
TGTGCCAGCAGCCTTACAGGGGGATCTAACGAGCAGTACTTC
CASSLTGGSNEQYF
>-|-|TRBJ1-6|TRBV6-1
TGTGCCAGCAGGGCAGCCAGCTCCTATAATTCACCCCTCCACTTT
CASRAASSYNSPLHF